The subject of this entry is one T cell receptor (beta chain). TCRdb keeps only in-frame clones here, not all; method: immunoSEQ multiplex PCR. The table records 75,000 to 95,000 clones, roughly 83% of them present only once. This sample stems from a study of control samples from healthy donors and cancer patients. The V gene end was trimmed by 4 bases and the J gene end by 0 bases; junction bases not matched to a gene: 5. The V gene's germline CDR1 is KGHSH and CDR2 LQKENI. The CDR3 extends over 16 amino acids. Sequencing used PBMCs. The J gene is TRBJ2-2, the V gene TRBV18; the match to TRBD1 covers 7 bases. The source is a man in his 70s with lung cancer. The DNA for the CDR3 is TGTGCCAGCTCACGTCCCGGGACAGCGAACACCGGGGAGCTGTTTTTT. This gives the protein CASSRPGTANTGELFF.